The TCR beta chain under discussion was sequenced for a study of PD-1 blockade in classical Hodgkin lymphoma. No patient escaped relapse after autologous stem cell transplantation, and brentuximab vedotin exposure varied. Progressive disease, partial response or complete response was each patient's best response. Study observations and caveats: CD4+ TCR diversity, unlike CD8+, rose significantly by C4D1.

About this clone itself: The antigen is unknown.

The repertoire was sequenced with immunoSEQ multiplex PCR; TCRdb's copy has only in-frame clones and lacks some. The sample yields more than 10,000 clones, approximately 84% seen once. The source is a human donor with classical Hodgkin lymphoma. The sample here was peripheral blood mononuclear cells (PBMCs), taken at baseline.

DNA of the CDR3: TGTGCCAGTAGTCCAGACTTGGGGGCGGGAACCCAGCCCCAGCATTTT. Encoded protein: CASSPDLGAGTQPQHF. This chain connects TRBV19 to TRBJ1-5; a weak D match, TRBD1 (6 bases). Trimming pared 5 bases from V and 7 bases from J, leaving 21 bases between. The germline CDR1 and CDR2 sequences are LNHDA and SQIVND (reference sequence). The CDR3 covers 16 residues. The full variable domain, rest sourced from reference TRBV19 and TRBJ1-5, is DGGITQSPKYLFRKEGQNVTLSCEQNLNHDAMYWYRQDPGQGLRLIYYSQIVNDFQKGDIAEGYSVSREKKESFPLTVTSAQKNPTAFYLCASSPDLGAGTQPQHFGDGTRLSIL.